This T cell receptor beta chain was profiled in a study of shared clonotypes between healthy human individuals. Study as a whole: The donor group consisted of two women and a few men, aged 18 to 49.

Germline-derived CDR1 and CDR2 are SGHTA and FQGNSA. This CDR3 region has 18 residues. Trimming stripped 5 bases from V and 0 bases from J, with 20 bases between. Remarks on this clone: Its target is not known.

Donors were healthy HIV-negative adults without recent acute infections or vaccinations. General study findings and limits: Memory subsets generally showed smaller estimated richness than naive subsets did.

It was across several immunoSEQ plates that each subset's genomic DNA was evenly split. Assay: immunoSEQ multiplex PCR; the TCRdb copy retains only in-frame clones and omits some. The data hold some 1.1 million clones, with around three quarters observed a single time. Sequencing used memory CD4+ T cells from PBMCs. Noted subset: CD45RA-negative fraction. This TCR derives from a man aged 18 to 30 in good health. Some clones in this sample may be carry-over from other donors' samples. The J gene is TRBJ2-4, the V gene TRBV7-2; D unclear. CDR3 DNA: TGTGCCAGCAGCCCCTTCCCCCACTTACGAGAAGCCAAAAACATTCAGTACTTC. Translation: CASSPFPHLREAKNIQYF.